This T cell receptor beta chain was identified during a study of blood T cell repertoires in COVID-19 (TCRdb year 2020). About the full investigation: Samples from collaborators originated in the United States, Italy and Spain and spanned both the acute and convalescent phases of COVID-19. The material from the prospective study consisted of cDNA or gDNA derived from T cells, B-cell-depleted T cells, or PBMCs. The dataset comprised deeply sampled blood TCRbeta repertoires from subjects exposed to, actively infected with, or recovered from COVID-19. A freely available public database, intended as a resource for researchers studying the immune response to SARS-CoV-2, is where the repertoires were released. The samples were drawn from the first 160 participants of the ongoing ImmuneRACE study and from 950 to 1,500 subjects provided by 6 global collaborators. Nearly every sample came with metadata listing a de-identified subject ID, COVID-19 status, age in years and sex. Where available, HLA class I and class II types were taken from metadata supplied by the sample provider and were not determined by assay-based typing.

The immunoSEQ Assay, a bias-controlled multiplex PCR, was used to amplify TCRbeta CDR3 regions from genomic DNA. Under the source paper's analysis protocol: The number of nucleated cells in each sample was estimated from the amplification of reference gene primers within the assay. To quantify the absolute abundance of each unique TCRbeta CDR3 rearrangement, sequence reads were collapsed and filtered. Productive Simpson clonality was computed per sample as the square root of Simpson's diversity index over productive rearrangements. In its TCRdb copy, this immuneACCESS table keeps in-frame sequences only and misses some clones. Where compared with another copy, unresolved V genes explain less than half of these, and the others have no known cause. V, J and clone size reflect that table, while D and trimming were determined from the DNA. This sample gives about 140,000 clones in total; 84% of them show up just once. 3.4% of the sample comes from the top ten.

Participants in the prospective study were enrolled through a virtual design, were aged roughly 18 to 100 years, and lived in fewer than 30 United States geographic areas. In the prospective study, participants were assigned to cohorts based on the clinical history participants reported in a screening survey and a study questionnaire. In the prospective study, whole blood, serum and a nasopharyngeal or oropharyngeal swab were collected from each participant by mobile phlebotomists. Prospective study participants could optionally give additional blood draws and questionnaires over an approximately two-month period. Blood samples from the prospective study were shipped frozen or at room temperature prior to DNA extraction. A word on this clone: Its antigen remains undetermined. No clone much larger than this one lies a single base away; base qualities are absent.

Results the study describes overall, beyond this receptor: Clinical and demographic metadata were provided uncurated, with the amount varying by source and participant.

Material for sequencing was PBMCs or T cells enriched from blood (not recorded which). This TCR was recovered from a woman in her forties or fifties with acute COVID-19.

The bases are TGTGCCAGCAGTCTATTGACAGGGGGTAACTATGGCTACACCTTC. Protein translation: CASSLLTGGNYGYTF. The rearrangement combines TRBV28 with TRBJ1-2, and TRBD1 matches 9 of the central bases. The CDR3 spans 15 residues, from the cysteine through the phenylalanine. The CDR3 DNA has 45 bases and is translated from base 1. V is cut back by 5 bases and J by 1 base, with 5 bases in the junction unmatched. CDR1 is given as MDHEN and CDR2 as SYDVKM, both from the germline V gene.